These 6 T cell receptor beta chains came from one sample sequenced in a study of cytotoxic CD8 clonotypes in ibrutinib-treated CLL. Using immunoSEQ multiplex PCR, the repertoire was profiled, and TCRdb retains in-frame clones only, with some absent. The sample holds 200,000 or so clones; 70% are singletons and the top ten take 5.5% to 6%. Sequencing used PBMCs, obtained after 12 months of ibrutinib treatment. The receptor set was obtained from a human donor with chronic lymphocytic leukemia.

The rearrangement uses TRBV5-1 and TRBJ1-4, with D unresolved. Germline loops: CDR1 SGHRS, CDR2 YFSETQ. V was trimmed by 5 bases and J by 0 bases, leaving 8 bases between them. The CDR3 loop spans 14 amino acids. The CDR3 reads CASRELATNEKLFF. As DNA, the CDR3 is TGCGCCAGCAGGGAGTTGGCAACTAATGAAAAACTGTTTTTT.

The gene calls are TRBV6-5 and TRBJ2-1, with 8 bases aligning to TRBD1. This CDR3 has 12 residues. V was pared by 6 bases and J by 11 bases, with 6 bases of the junction left unmatched. The germline gives CDR1 MNHEY, CDR2 SVGAGI. CDR3 bases: TGTGCCAGCAGCCGGGACAGGTTAAAGCAGTTCTTC. Residues: CASSRDRLKQFF.

The chain carries TRBV10-3 and TRBJ1-2, with TRBD1 as a possible D gene (6 bases). Germline V lookup: CDR1 ENHRY, CDR2 SYGVKD. Between the trimmed V and J ends, which lost 1 base and 1 base, there was a span of 10 bases. This CDR3 is built from 15 residues. As DNA, the CDR3 is TGTGCCATCAGTGAGTACGGGACACGTAACTATGGCTACACCTTC. It translates to CAISEYGTRNYGYTF.

This chain uses TRBV9 with TRBJ2-5; TRBD2 aligns across 16 bases. Germline V lookup: CDR1 SGDLS, CDR2 YYNGEE. After removal of 0 bases from V and 1 base from J, the junction contained 6 bases not matched to a gene. The CDR3 sequence is 19 residues long. Written as DNA, the CDR3 is TGTGCCAGCAGCGTAGATGGGACTAGCGGGAGGGCCCGCCAAGAGACCCAGTACTTC. Encoded protein: CASSVDGTSGRARQETQYF. Together with reference TRBV9 and TRBJ2-5, the CDR3 gives the full variable domain: DSGVTQTPKHLITATGQRVTLRCSPRSGDLSVYWYQQSLDQGLQFLIQYYNGEERAKGNILERFSAQQFPDLHSELNLSSLELGDSALYFCASSVDGTSGRARQETQYFGPGTRLLVL.

The chain joins TRBV5-8 to TRBJ2-2; 8 bases align to TRBD2. The CDR3 loop spans 16 amino acids. Germline loops: CDR1 SGHTS, CDR2 YDEGEE. Unmatched junction bases numbered 8, after V lost 0 bases and J lost 7 bases. The CDR3 protein is CASSLALTSGGGELFF. CDR3 DNA: TGTGCCAGCAGCTTGGCCCTAACTAGCGGAGGCGGGGAGCTGTTTTTT. The full variable domain, completed using reference TRBV5-8 and TRBJ2-2, is EAGVTQSPTHLIKTRGQQATLRCSPISGHTSVYWYQQALGLGLQFLLWYDEGEERNRGNFPPRFSGRQFPNYSSELNVNALELEDSALYLCASSLALTSGGGELFFGEGSRLTVL.

V gene TRBV6-6 combines with J gene TRBJ1-1; D gene ambiguous. Between the trimmed V and J ends, which lost 5 bases and 11 bases, there was a span of 24 bases. Per germline, CDR1 MNHNY and CDR2 SVGAGI (reference sequence). This CDR3 has 15 residues. The CDR3 protein is CASSGMDWINMEAFF. Written as DNA, the CDR3 is TGTGCCAGCAGTGGAATGGATTGGATAAATATGGAGGCTTTCTTT.